This TCR beta chain was recorded in a study of CD8 T cells in Susac syndrome. About this clonotype: Its antigen is as yet unknown.

Random hexamers primed reverse transcription of about 0.5 to 1 ug RNA. Using its own MiXCR run on the immunoSEQ multiplex PCR reads, TCRdb lists one record per CDR3 protein. The repertoire has about 440,000 distinct CDR3 sequences, 75% to 90% of them found once; the top ten carry under 0.15%. Whole-study results and caveats: As acknowledged by the study, its TCR sequencing and HLA analysis included a relatively small number of individuals.

The study sequenced TCR beta in blood CD8+ and CD4+ T cells. Through negative isolation, CD4+ and CD8+ T cells were obtained, while TEMRA cells were enriched using FACS. Germline V CDR1 and CDR2: SGHRS, YFSETQ. The CDR3 has 16 residues. Trimming took 1 base from V and 6 from J; bases not matched to a gene: 5. The source is a human donor with multiple sclerosis. Input material: CD8+ T cells from PBMCs. The chain couples TRBV5-1 to TRBJ2-1, with 12 bases that match TRBD2. The DNA of the CDR3 is TGCGCCAGCAGCTTGCGCCTAGCGGGGGGGCGCAATGAGCAGTTCTTC. Its protein is CASSLRLAGGRNEQFF.